This TCR beta chain is from a study of shared clonotypes between healthy human individuals. Whole-study context: For every donor, three CD4 naive, three CD4 memory, two CD8 naive and one CD8 memory plates were used. Whole-study results and caveats: It was expected that sequencing depth would affect clonotype sharing among donors. Specimens sampled were limited to blood, with tissue repertoires likely differing.

Sequencing was performed with immunoSEQ multiplex PCR; in TCRdb, only in-frame clones are kept and a portion is missing. The data hold 2.5 million or so clones, with 85% to 95% observed a single time. Concerning this clone itself: Its specificity is unknown.

Germline V gives CDR1 SEHNR, CDR2 FQNEAQ (reference sequence). The length of the CDR3 is 12 residues. V was pared by 4 bases and J by 5 bases, with 6 bases between. Sequenced material: naive CD4+ T cells sorted from blood. Sample subset: CD45RA+ positively selected. The chain is built from TRBV7-9 and TRBJ2-1, with no clear D. This clonotype was sampled from a man younger than 35 in good health. DNA for the CDR3: TGTGCCAGCAGCTCATTGAACAATGAGCAGTTCTTC. Residues: CASSSLNNEQFF.